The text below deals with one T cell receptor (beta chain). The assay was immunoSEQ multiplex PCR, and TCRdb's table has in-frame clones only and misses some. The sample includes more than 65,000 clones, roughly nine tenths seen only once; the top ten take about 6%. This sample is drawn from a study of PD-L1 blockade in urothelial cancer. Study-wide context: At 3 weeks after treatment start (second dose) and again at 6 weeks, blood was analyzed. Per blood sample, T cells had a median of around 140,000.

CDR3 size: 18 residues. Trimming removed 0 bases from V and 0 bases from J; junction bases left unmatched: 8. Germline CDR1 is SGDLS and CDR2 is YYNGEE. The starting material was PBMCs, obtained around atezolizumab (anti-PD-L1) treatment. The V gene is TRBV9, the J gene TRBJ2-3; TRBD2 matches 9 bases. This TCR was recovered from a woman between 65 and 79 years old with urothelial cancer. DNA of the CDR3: TGTGCCAGCAGCGTAGCAGCGGGGGGCTTCTCTAGCACAGATACGCAGTATTTT. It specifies CASSVAAGGFSSTDTQYF. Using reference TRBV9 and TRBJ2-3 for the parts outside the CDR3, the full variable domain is DSGVTQTPKHLITATGQRVTLRCSPRSGDLSVYWYQQSLDQGLQFLIQYYNGEERAKGNILERFSAQQFPDLHSELNLSSLELGDSALYFCASSVAAGGFSSTDTQYFGPGTRLTVL.